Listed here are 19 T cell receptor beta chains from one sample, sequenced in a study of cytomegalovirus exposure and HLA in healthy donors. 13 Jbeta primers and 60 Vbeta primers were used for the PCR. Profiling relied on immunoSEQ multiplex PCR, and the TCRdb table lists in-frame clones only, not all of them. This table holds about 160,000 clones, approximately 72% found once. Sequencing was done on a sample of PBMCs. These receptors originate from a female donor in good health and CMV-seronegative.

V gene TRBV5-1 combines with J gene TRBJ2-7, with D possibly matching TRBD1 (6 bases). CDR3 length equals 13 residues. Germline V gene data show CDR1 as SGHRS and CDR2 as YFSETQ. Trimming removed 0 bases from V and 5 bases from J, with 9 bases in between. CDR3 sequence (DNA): TGCGCCAGCAGCTTGGAAACAGGGCACGAGCAGTACTTC. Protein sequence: CASSLETGHEQYF.

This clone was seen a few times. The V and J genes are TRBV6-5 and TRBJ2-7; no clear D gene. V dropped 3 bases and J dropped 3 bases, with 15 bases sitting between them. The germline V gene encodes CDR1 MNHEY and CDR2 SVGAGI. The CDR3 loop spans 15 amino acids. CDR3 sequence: CASSYSEPLHYEQYF. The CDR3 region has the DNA TGTGCCAGCAGTTATTCCGAACCTTTACACTACGAGCAGTACTTC.

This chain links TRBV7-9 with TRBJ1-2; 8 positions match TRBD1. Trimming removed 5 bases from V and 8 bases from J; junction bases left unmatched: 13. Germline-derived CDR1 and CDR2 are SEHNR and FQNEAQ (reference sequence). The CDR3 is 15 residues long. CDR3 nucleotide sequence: TGTGCCAGCAGCGCCCCGGGACAGGTCCGTGGGGGCTACACCTTC. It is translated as CASSAPGQVRGGYTF. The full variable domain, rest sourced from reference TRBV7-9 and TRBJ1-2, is DTGVSQNPRHKITKRGQNVTFRCDPISEHNRLYWYRQTLGQGPEFLTYFQNEAQLEKSRLLSDRFSAERPKGSFSTLEIQRTEQGDSAMYLCASSAPGQVRGGYTFGSGTRLTVV.

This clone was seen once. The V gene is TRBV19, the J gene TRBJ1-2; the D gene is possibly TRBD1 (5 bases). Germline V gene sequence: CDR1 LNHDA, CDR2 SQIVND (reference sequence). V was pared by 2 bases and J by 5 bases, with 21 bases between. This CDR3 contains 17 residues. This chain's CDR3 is CASSIRGGGELRYGYTF. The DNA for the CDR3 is TGTGCCAGTAGTATAAGGGGAGGAGGCGAGCTGAGGTATGGCTACACCTTC. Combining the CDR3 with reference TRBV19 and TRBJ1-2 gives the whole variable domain DGGITQSPKYLFRKEGQNVTLSCEQNLNHDAMYWYRQDPGQGLRLIYYSQIVNDFQKGDIAEGYSVSREKKESFPLTVTSAQKNPTAFYLCASSIRGGGELRYGYTFGSGTRLTVV.

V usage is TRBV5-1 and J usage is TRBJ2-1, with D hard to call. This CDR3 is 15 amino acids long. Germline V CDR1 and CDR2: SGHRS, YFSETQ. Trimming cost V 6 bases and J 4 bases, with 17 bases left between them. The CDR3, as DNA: TGCGCCAGCACCTCCGGCACGGGTGGATACAATGAGCAGTTCTTC. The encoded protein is CASTSGTGGYNEQFF.

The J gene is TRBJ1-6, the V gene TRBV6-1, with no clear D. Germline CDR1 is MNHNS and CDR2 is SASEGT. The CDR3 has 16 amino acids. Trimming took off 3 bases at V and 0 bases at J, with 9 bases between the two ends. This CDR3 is CASSDRLSSYNSPLHF. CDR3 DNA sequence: TGTGCCAGCAGTGACAGGCTTAGCTCCTATAATTCACCCCTCCACTTT.

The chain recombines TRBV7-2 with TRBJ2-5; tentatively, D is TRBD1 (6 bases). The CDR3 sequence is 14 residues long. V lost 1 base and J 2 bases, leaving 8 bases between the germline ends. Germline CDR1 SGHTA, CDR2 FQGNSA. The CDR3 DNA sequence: TGTGCCAGCAGCTTAGTCAGGGGTCAAGAGACCCAGTACTTC. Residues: CASSLVRGQETQYF. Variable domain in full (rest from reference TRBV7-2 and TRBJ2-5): GAGVSQSPSNKVTEKGKDVELRCDPISGHTALYWYRQSLGQGLEFLIYFQGNSAPDKSGLPSDRFSAERTGGSVSTLTIQRTQQEDSAVYLCASSLVRGQETQYFGPGTRLLVL.

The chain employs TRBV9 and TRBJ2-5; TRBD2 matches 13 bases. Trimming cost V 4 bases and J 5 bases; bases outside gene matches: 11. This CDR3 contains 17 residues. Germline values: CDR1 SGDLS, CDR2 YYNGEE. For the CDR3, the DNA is TGTGCCAGCAGCCGAATTGGGACTAGCGGGGTGAGGGAGACCCAGTACTTC. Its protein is CASSRIGTSGVRETQYF.

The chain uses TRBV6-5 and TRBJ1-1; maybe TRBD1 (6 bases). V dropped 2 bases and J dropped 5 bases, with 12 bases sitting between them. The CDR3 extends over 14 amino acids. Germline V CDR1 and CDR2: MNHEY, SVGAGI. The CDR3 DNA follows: TGTGCCAGCAGTTACGGTAACAGGGAGACTGAAGCTTTCTTT. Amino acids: CASSYGNRETEAFF.

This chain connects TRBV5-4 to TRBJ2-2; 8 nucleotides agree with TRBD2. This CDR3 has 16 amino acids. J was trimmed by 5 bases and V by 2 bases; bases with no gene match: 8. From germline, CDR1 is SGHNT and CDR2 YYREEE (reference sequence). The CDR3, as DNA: TGTGCCAGCAGCTTACGACGGGGGGGCGTGACCGGGGAGCTGTTTTTT. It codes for CASSLRRGGVTGELFF.

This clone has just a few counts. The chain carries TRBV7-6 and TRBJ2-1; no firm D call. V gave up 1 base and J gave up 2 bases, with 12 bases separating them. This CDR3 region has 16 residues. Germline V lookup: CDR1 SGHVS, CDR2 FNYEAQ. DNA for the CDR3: TGTGCCAGCAGCTTAGACAGTATGGGCACCTACAATGAGCAGTTCTTC. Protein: CASSLDSMGTYNEQFF. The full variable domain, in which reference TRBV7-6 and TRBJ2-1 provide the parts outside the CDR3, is GAGVSQSPRYKVTKRGQDVALRCDPISGHVSLYWYRQALGQGPEFLTYFNYEAQQDKSGLPNDRFSAERPEGSISTLTIQRTEQRDSAMYRCASSLDSMGTYNEQFFGPGTRLTVL.

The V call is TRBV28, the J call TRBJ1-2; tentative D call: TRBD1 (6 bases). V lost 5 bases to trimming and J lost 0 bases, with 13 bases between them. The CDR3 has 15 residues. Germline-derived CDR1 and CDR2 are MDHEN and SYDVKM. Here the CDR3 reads CASSGRTEANYGYTF. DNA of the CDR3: TGTGCCAGCAGTGGGCGGACAGAGGCTAACTATGGCTACACCTTC.

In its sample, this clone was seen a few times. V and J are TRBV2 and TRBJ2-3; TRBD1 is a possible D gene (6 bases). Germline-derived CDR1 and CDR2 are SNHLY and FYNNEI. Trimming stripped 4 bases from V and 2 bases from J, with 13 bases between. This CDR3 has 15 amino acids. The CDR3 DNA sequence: TGTGCCAGCAGTGGGTGGGGGCGAAACACAGATACGCAGTATTTT. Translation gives CASSGWGRNTDTQYF.

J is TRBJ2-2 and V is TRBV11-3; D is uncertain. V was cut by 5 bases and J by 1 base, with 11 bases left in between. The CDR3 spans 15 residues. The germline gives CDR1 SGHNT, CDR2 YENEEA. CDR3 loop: CASSPGSMNTGELFF. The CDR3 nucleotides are TGTGCCAGCAGCCCCGGGTCGATGAACACCGGGGAGCTGTTTTTT. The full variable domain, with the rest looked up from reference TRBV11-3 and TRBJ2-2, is EAGVVQSPRYKIIEKKQPVAFWCNPISGHNTLYWYLQNLGQGPELLIRYENEEAVDDSQLPKDRFSAERLKGVDSTLKIQPAELGDSAVYLCASSPGSMNTGELFFGEGSRLTVL.

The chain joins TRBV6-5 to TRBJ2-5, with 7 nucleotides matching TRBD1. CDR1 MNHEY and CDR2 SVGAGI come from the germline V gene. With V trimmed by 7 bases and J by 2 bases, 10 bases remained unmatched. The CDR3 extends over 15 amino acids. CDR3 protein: CASTPGQRSQETQYF. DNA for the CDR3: TGTGCCAGCACCCCGGGACAGAGATCACAAGAGACCCAGTACTTC.

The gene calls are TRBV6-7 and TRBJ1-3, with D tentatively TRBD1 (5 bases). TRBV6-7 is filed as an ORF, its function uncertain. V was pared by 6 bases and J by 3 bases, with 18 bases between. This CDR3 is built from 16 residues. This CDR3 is CASSPLRGVLGNTIYF. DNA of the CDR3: TGTGCCAGCAGCCCCTTACGGGGGGTACTTGGAAACACCATATATTTT.

The CDR3 loop is CASSLIGGPTAQSSYEQYF. DNA for the CDR3: TGTGCCAGCAGTTTGATAGGAGGCCCGACCGCACAGAGCTCCTACGAGCAGTACTTC. The V and J genes are TRBV28 and TRBJ2-7; a weak D match, TRBD2 (5 bases). CDR3 length: 19 amino acids. The germline V gene encodes CDR1 MDHEN and CDR2 SYDVKM. The V end lost 3 bases, the J end lost 0 bases, and 24 bases lay between the germline ends.

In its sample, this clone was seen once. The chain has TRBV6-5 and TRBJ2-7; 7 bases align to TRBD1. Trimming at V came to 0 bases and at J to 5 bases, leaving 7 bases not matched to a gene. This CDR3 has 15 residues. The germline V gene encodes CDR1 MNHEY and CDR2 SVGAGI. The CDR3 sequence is CASSYSWGQGDEQYF. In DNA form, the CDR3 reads TGTGCCAGCAGTTACTCTTGGGGGCAGGGGGACGAGCAGTACTTC.

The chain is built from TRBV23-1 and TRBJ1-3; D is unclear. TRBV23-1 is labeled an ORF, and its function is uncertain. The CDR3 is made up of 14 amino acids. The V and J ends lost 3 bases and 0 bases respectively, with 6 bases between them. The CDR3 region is CASSHADSGNTIYF. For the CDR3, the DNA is TGCGCCAGCAGTCACGCGGACTCTGGAAACACCATATATTTT.